Below, 6 T cell receptor beta chains from the same sample are listed, as sequenced in a study of cytomegalovirus exposure and HLA in healthy donors. Amplification used 60 Vbeta primers and 13 Jbeta primers. Generated by immunoSEQ multiplex PCR, the TCRdb table keeps only in-frame clones and is missing some. The table for this sample gives approximately 200,000 clones. Material: PBMCs. The origin of the receptors is a boy younger than 18 in good health and CMV-seronegative.

The chain uses TRBV2 and TRBJ2-7, with D tentatively TRBD2 (6 bases). Trimming took off 6 bases at V and 3 bases at J, with 9 bases between the two ends. The CDR3 runs to 12 residues. CDR1 and CDR2 from the germline V gene are SNHLY and FYNNEI. CDR3 region: CASSRLGYEQYF. CDR3 nucleotides: TGTGCCAGCAGCCGACTAGGCTACGAGCAGTACTTC. Full variable domain (outside the CDR3, taken from reference TRBV2 and TRBJ2-7): EPEVTQTPSHQVTQMGQEVILRCVPISNHLYFYWYRQILGQKVEFLVSFYNNEISEKSEIFDDQFSVERPDGSNFTLKIRSTKLEDSAMYFCASSRLGYEQYFGPGTRLTVT.

V is TRBV6-1 and J is TRBJ1-3; the D is unclear. The CDR3 is made up of 15 amino acids. Germline CDR1 and CDR2: MNHNS and SASEGT. V was cut by 5 bases and J by 0 bases, with 11 bases left in between. Written as DNA, the CDR3 is TGTGCCAGCAGTAACATTTCGCCCTCTGGAAACACCATATATTTT. Its protein is CASSNISPSGNTIYF.

V and J are TRBV11-2 and TRBJ1-2; 11 bases are shared with TRBD1. With 5 bases clipped from V and 13 bases from J, the junction kept 6 bases outside the gene matches. Germline V gives CDR1 SGHAT, CDR2 FQNNGV. CDR3 length: 12 residues. CDR3 amino acids: CASSTAGTGGTF. In nucleotides, the CDR3 is TGTGCCAGCAGCACCGCCGGGACAGGGGGCACCTTC.

This chain connects TRBV5-1 to TRBJ1-1, with TRBD1 matching over 9 bases. CDR1 is SGHRS and CDR2 is YFSETQ in the germline V gene. The length of the CDR3 is 14 residues. The trim removed 7 bases at V and 0 bases at J, leaving 4 bases unmatched. In DNA, the CDR3 is TGCGCCAGCCAAAGACAGGGGGTGAACACTGAAGCTTTCTTT. It is translated as CASQRQGVNTEAFF.

The V call is TRBV30, the J call TRBJ2-5, with D perhaps TRBD2 (6 bases). CDR3 length: 17 amino acids. The V end was cut by 0 bases, the J end by 3 bases, with 20 bases between. CDR1 GTSNPN and CDR2 SVGIG come from the germline V gene (reference sequence). CDR3 DNA sequence: TGTGCCTGGAGTGTACTCAGTTACGGACTAAAAAAAGAGACCCAGTACTTC. Protein: CAWSVLSYGLKKETQYF.

On this clone itself: Its ends do not fully match the called genes, so a read error is possible. The chain combines TRBV7-9 with TRBJ1-1; D is unresolved. Germline V gives CDR1 SEHNR, CDR2 FQNEAQ (reference sequence). CDR3 size: 13 residues. The CDR3 nucleotides are TGTGCCAGCAGTTTAGACTGGGCCACTGAAGCTTTCTTT. It is translated as CASSLDWATEAFF.